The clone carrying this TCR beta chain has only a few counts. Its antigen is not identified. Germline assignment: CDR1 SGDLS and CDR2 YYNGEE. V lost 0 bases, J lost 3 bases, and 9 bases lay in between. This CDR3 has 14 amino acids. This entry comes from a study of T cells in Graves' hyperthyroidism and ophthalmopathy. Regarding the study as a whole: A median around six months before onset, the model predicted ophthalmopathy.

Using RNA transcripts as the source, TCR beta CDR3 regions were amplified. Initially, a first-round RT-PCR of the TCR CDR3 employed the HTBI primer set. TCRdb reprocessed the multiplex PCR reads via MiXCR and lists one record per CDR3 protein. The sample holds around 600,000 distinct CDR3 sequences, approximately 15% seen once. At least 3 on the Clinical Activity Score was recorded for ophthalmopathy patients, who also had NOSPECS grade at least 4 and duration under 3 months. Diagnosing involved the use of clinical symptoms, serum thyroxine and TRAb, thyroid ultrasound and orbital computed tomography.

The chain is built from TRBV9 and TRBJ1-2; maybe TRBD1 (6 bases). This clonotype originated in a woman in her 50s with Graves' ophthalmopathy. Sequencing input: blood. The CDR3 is CASSVGGGDYGYTF. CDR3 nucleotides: TGTGCCAGCAGCGTAGGAGGGGGGGACTATGGCTACACCTTC.